This TCR beta chain was found in a study of breast tumors, draining lymph nodes, adjacent tissues. The study's findings and limits: Most tumor T cells seemingly derive from lymph node, then expand in tumor. That most tumor T cells come from lymph nodes remained unproven. Compared with lymph nodes, tumors were less diverse; compared with nontumor tissue, more.

The V gene end was trimmed by 7 bases and the J gene end by 7 bases; junction bases not matched to a gene: 7. Germline V gene lookup returns CDR1 MNHNY and CDR2 SVGAGI (reference sequence). The CDR3 sequence is 13 residues long. The lymph nodes were axillary draining lymph nodes from breast cancer patients. Only a few counts were recorded for this clonotype. The antigen remains undetermined. Each CDR3 protein gets one entry after TCRdb re-called the multiplex PCR reads with MiXCR. The sample has around 150,000 distinct CDR3 sequences, around a third seen once; the top ten hold roughly 2.2%. The source is a female donor with breast cancer. Some clones in this sample may be carry-over from other donors' samples. Sequenced input: axillary lymph node tissue. V is TRBV6-6 and J is TRBJ1-1; 9 nucleotides agree with TRBD1. The CDR3 DNA sequence: TGTGCCAGCAACGAACAGGGGGCTTTTGAAGCTTTCTTT. This encodes CASNEQGAFEAFF.